Here is one TCR beta chain with its context. The antigen is unknown. This sample stems from a study of PD-1 blockade in classical Hodgkin lymphoma. Study-wide results and caveats: Patients with a complete response exhibited baseline diversity comparable to newly diagnosed patients. The origin of the repertoire differences remains undefined, with disease activity or prior therapy as possible causes.

Following autologous stem cell transplantation, relapse occurred in every patient, and exposure to brentuximab vedotin varied. Best responses were complete response, partial response or progressive disease. The assay was immunoSEQ multiplex PCR, and TCRdb's table has in-frame clones only and misses some. The sample lists tens of thousands of clones; around 90% were seen once. CDR1 SGHTA and CDR2 FQGNSA come from the germline V gene. The V end was cut by 6 bases, the J end by 2 bases, with 15 bases between. The CDR3 loop spans 15 amino acids. The receptor was derived from a human donor with classical Hodgkin lymphoma. Specimen: peripheral blood mononuclear cells (PBMCs), collected at baseline. V gene TRBV7-2 combines with J gene TRBJ2-3, with unresolved D. CDR3: CASSKSGVHTDTQYF. The DNA of the CDR3 is TGTGCCAGCAGTAAGAGTGGGGTGCACACAGATACGCAGTATTTT.